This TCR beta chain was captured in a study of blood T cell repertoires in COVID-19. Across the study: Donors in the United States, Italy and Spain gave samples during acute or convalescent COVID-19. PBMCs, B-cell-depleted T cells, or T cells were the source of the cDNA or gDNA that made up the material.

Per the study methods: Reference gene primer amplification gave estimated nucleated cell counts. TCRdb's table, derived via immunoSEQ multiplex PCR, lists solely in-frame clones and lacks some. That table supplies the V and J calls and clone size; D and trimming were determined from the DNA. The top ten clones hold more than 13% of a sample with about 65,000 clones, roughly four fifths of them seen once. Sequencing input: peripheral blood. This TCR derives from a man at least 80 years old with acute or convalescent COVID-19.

CDR3 nucleotide sequence: TGTGCCAGCAGCCCGCCTGAGGGGGCGAACACCGGGGAGCTGTTTTTT. Translating gives CASSPPEGANTGELFF. The chain links TRBV5-7 to TRBJ2-2; D might be TRBD1 (6 bases). TRBV5-7 is an ORF, with its function uncertain. V lost 4 bases and J lost 0, with 13 bases in between. This CDR3 comprises 16 residues.